This T cell receptor beta chain was captured by sequencing in a study of blood T cells in healthy people across ages. The germline V and J ends were trimmed by 5 bases and 0 bases, with 15 bases remaining between them. Germline-derived CDR1 and CDR2 are SGHKS and YYEKEE (reference sequence). The CDR3 sequence is 15 residues long. A sample-barcoded 5' primer and a J-beta primer mix were used in a second PCR of about 7 to 12 cycles. Each CDR3 protein gets one entry after TCRdb re-called the 5' RACE reads with MiXCR. The table records just over 1 million distinct CDR3 sequences, more than 35% of them present only once. Each donor was a healthy Caucasian individual from Russia, aged roughly 6 to 90. Collection of roughly 10 milliliters of peripheral blood was performed for each donor.

The V call is TRBV5-5, the J call TRBJ2-7, with D possibly matching TRBD2 (5 bases). Sequenced: blood. This TCR was sampled from a woman aged 55-69 years in good health. CDR3 loop: CASSAREGTSYEQYF. CDR3 DNA: TGTGCCAGCAGTGCCCGTGAGGGTACCTCCTACGAGCAGTACTTC. The full variable domain, with the rest looked up from reference TRBV5-5 and TRBJ2-7, is DAGVTQSPTHLIKTRGQQVTLRCSPISGHKSVSWYQQVLGQGPQFIFQYYEKEERGRGNFPDRFSARQFPNYSSELNVNALLLGDSALYLCASSAREGTSYEQYFGPGTRLTVT.